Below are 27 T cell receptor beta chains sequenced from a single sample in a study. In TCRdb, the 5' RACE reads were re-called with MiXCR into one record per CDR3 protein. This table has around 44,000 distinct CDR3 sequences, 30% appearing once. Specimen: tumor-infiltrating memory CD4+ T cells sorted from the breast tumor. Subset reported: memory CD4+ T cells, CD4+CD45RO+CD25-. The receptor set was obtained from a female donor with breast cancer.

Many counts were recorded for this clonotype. Written as DNA, the CDR3 is TGTGCCAGCAGCAGCGGGACAGGGGATGGGGGGACCCAGTACTTC. Its protein product is CASSSGTGDGGTQYF. The chain links TRBV7-2 to TRBJ2-5; TRBD1 aligns across 10 bases. Per germline, CDR1 SGHTA and CDR2 FQGNSA. The CDR3 spans 15 residues. After removal of 5 bases from V and 7 bases from J, the junction contained 10 bases not matched to a gene.

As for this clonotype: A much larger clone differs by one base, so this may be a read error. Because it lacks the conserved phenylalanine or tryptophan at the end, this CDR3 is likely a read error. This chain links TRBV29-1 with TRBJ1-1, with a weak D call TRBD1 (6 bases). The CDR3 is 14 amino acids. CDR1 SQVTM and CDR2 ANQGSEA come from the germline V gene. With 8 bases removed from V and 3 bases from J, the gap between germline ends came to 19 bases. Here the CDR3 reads CSSIIRDIDTEAFL. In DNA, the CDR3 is TGCAGCTCAATCATCCGGGACATAGACACTGAAGCTTTCCTT.

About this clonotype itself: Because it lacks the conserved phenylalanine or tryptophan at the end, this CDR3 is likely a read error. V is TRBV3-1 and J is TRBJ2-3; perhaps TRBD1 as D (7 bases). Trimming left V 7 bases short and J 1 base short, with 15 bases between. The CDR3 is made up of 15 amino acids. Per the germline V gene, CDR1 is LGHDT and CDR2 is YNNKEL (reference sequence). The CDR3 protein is CASTETGTGTDTQYS. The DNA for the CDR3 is TGTGCCAGCACCGAGACAGGGACTGGCACAGATACGCAGTATTCT.

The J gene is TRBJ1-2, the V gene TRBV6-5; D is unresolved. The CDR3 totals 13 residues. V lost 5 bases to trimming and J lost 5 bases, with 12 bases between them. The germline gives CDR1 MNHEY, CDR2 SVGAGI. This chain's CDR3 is CASSPGRKYGYTF. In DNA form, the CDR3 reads TGTGCCAGCAGTCCCGGACGGAAATATGGCTACACCTTC.

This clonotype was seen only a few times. The CDR3 nucleotides read TGTGCCAGCAGAATCCGCCGAGACACAGGCTCTGGGGCCAACGTCCTGACTTTC. Translating it yields CASRIRRDTGSGANVLTF. V is TRBV2 and J is TRBJ2-6; possibly TRBD1 for D (5 bases). V was shortened by 6 bases and J by 0 bases, with 18 bases between the two germline ends. Germline lookup yields CDR1 SNHLY and CDR2 FYNNEI. This CDR3 spans 18 amino acids. Supplemented by reference TRBV2 and TRBJ2-6, the full variable domain reads EPEVTQTPSHQVTQMGQEVILRCVPISNHLYFYWYRQILGQKVEFLVSFYNNEISEKSEIFDDQFSVERPDGSNFTLKIRSTKLEDSAMYFCASRIRRDTGSGANVLTFGAGSRLTVL.

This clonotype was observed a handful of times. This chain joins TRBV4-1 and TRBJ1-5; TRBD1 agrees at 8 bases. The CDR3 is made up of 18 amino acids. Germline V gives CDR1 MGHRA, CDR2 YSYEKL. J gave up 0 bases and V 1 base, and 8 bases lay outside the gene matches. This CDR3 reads CASSQGTGRRFSNQPQHF. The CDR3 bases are TGCGCCAGCAGCCAAGGGACAGGGAGGAGGTTTAGCAATCAGCCCCAGCATTTT.

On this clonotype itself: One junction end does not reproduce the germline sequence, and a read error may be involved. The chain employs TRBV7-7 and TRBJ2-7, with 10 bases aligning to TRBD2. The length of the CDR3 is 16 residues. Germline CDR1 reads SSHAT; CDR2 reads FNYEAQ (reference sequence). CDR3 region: CAGSLPWTSGPYEQYF. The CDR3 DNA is TGTGCCGGCAGCTTACCTTGGACTAGCGGCCCCTACGAGCAGTACTTC.

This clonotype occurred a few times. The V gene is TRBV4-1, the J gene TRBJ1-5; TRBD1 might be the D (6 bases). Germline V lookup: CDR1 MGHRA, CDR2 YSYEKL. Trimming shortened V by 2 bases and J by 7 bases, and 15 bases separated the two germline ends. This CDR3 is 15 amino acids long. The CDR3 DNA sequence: TGCGCCAGCAGCCAACGGGAGGGGGGGCACCAGCCCCAGCATTTT. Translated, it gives CASSQREGGHQPQHF.

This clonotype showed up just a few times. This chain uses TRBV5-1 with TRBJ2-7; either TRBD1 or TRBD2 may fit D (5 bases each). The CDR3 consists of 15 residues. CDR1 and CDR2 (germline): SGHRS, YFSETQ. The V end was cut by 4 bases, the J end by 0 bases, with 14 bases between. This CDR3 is CASSPGGPLSYEQYF. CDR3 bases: TGCGCCAGCAGCCCTGGGGGTCCCCTCTCCTACGAGCAGTACTTC.

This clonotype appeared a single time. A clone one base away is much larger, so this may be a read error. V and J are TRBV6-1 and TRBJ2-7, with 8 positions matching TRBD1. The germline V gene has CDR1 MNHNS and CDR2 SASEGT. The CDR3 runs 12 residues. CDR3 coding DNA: TGTGCCGCGACAGGGGCGTCCTACAAGCAGTACTTC. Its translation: CAATGASYKQYF.

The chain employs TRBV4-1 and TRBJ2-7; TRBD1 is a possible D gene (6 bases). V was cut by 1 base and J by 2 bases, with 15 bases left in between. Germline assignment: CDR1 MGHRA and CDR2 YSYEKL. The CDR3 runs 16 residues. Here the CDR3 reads CASSQGDMGFTYEQYF. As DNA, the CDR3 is TGCGCCAGCAGCCAAGGGGACATGGGGTTTACCTACGAGCAGTACTTC.

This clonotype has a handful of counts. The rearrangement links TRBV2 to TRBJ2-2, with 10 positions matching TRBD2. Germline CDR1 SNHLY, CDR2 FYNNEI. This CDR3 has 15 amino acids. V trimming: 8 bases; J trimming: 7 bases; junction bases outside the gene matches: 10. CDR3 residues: CASGASGGAFGELFF. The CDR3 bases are TGTGCCAGCGGAGCCAGCGGGGGGGCCTTCGGGGAGCTGTTTTTT.

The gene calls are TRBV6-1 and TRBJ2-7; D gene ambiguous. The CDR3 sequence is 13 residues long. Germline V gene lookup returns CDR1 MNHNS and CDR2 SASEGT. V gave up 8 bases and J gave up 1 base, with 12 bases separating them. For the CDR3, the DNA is TGTGCCAGCGACTCAGCTAGGTCCTACGAGCAGTACTTC. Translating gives CASDSARSYEQYF.

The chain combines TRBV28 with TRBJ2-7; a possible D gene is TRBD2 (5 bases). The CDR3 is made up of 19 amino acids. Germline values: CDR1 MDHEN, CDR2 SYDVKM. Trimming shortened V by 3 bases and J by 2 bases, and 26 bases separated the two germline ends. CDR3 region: CASSFGGLPSNFRTYEQYF. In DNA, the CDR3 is TGTGCCAGCAGTTTCGGCGGACTCCCCTCCAATTTTAGGACCTACGAGCAGTACTTC.

CDR3 sequence reads: CASSFSGREADTQYF. CDR3 bases: TGTGCCAGCAGTTTTAGCGGGAGGGAAGCAGATACGCAGTATTTT. The V gene is TRBV12-3 or TRBV12-4, the J gene TRBJ2-3; the match to TRBD2 covers 11 bases. The CDR3 covers 15 residues. V lost 3 bases to trimming and J lost 4 bases; unmatched junction nucleotides: 3.

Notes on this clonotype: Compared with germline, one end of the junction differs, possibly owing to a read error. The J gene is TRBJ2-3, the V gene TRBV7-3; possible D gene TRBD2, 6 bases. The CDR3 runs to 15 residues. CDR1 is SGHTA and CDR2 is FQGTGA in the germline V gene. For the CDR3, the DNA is TGTGCCGGCAGCTTAAGTGGGGACTTCACAGATACGCAGTATTTT. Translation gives CAGSLSGDFTDTQYF.

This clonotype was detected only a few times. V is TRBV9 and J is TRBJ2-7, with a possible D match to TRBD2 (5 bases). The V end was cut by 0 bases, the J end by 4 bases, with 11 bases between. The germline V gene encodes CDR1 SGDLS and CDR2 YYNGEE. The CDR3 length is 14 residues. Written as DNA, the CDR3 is TGTGCCAGCAGCGTAGGACTACCGCCATACGAGCAGTACTTC. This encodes CASSVGLPPYEQYF.

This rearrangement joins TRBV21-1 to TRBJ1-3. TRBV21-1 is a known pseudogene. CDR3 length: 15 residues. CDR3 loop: CASSNLPCGGNTIYF. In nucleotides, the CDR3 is TGTGCCAGCAGCAATTTACCTTGTGGAGGAAACACCATATATTTT.

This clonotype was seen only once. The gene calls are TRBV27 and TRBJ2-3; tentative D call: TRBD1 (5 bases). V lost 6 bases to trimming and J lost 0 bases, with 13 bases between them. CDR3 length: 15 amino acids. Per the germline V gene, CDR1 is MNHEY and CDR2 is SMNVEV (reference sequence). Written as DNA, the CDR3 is TGTGCCAGCAGGTTAGGGGTTGTCAGCACAGATACGCAGTATTTT. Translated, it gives CASRLGVVSTDTQYF.

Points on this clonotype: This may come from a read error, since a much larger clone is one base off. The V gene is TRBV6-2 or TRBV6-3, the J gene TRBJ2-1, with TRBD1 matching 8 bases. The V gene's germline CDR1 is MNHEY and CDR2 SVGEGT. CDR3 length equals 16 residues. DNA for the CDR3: TGTGCCAGCAGACAAGCCGGGACAGGCTCCTACAATGAGCAGCTCTTC. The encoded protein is CASRQAGTGSYNEQLF.

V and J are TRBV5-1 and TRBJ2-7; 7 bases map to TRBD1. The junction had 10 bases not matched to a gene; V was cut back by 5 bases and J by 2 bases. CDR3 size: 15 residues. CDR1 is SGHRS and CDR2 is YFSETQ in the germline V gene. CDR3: CASRPIGTETYEQYF. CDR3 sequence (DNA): TGCGCCAGCAGACCGATCGGGACAGAAACCTACGAGCAGTACTTC. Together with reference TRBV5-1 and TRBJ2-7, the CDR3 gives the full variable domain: KAGVTQTPRYLIKTRGQQVTLSCSPISGHRSVSWYQQTPGQGLQFLFEYFSETQRNKGNFPGRFSGRQFSNSRSEMNVSTLELGDSALYLCASRPIGTETYEQYFGPGTRLTVT.

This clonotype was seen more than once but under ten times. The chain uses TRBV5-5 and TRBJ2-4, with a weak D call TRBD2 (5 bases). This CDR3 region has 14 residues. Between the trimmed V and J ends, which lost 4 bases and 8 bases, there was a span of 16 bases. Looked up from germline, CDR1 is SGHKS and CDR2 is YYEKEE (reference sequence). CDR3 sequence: CASSLTLTRDIQYF. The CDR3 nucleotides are TGTGCCAGCAGCCTAACTCTTACGAGGGACATTCAGTACTTC.

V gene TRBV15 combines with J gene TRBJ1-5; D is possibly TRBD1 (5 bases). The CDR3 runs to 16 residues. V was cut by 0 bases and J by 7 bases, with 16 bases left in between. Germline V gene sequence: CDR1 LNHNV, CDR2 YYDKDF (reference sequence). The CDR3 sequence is CATSRDGREEEQPQHF. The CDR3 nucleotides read TGTGCCACCAGCAGAGATGGCAGGGAAGAGGAGCAGCCCCAGCATTTT.

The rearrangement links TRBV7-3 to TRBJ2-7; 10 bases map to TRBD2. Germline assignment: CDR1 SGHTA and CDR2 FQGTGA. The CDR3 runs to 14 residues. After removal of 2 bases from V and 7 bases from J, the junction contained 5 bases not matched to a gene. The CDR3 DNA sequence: TGTGCCAGCAGCTTAGCGGCTAGCGGGAGTGAGCAGTACTTC. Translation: CASSLAASGSEQYF.

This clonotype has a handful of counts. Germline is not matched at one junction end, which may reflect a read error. The CDR3 region is CAGSLGTGLNTEAFF. The CDR3 region has the DNA TGTGCCGGCAGCTTAGGGACAGGGTTGAACACTGAAGCTTTCTTT. The rearrangement links TRBV7-2 to TRBJ1-1, with 9 bases that match TRBD1. This CDR3 region has 15 residues. Germline V CDR1 and CDR2: SGHTA, FQGNSA.

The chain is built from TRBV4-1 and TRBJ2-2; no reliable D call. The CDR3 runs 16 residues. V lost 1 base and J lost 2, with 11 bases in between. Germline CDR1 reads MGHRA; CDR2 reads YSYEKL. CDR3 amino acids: CASSQVLAENTGELFF. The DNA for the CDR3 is TGCGCCAGCAGCCAAGTACTTGCAGAAAACACCGGGGAGCTGTTTTTT.

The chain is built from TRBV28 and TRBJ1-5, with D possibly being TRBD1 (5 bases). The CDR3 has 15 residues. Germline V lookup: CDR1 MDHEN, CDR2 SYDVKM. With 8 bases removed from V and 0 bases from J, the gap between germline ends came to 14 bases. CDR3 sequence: CASSRVRDSNQPQHF. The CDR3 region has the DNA TGTGCCAGCTCCCGCGTCAGGGATAGCAATCAGCCCCAGCATTTT.